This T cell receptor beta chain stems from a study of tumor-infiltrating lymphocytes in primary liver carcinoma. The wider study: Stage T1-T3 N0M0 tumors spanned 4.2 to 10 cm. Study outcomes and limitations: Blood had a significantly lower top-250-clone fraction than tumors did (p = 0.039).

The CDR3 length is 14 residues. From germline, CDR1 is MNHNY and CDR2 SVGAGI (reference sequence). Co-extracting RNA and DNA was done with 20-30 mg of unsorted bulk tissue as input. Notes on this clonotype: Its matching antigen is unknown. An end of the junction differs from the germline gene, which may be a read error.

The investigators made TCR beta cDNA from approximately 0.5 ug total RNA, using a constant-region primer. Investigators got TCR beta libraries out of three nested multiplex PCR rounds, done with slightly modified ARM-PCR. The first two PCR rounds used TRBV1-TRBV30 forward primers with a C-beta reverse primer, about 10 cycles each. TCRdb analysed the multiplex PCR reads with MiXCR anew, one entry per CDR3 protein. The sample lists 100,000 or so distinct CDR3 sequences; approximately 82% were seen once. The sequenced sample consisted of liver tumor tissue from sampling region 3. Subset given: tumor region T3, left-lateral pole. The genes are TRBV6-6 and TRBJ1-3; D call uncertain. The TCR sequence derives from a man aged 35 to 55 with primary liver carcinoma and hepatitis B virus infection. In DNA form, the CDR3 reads TGTGCCAGCAGTACTACAGCGGGCGGAAACACTATATATTTT. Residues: CASSTTAGGNTIYF.